This T cell receptor beta chain was sequenced during a study of blood T cell repertoires in COVID-19. Profiling relied on immunoSEQ multiplex PCR, and the TCRdb table lists in-frame clones only, not all of them. The profile shows 210,000 or so clones, 65% to 85% of them singletons. Germline values: CDR1 MNHEY, CDR2 SMNVEV (reference sequence). The CDR3 spans 15 residues. V was trimmed by 2 bases and J by 7 bases, leaving 14 bases between them. The chain is built from TRBV27 and TRBJ1-4; a possible D gene is TRBD1 (5 bases). This sequence originates from a man aged 25 to 40 with acute COVID-19. Input material: PBMCs or T cells enriched from blood (not recorded which). As DNA, the CDR3 is TGTGCCAGCAGTTTACGGGGAGGGGCGGGTGAAAAACTGTTTTTT. The encoded protein is CASSLRGGAGEKLFF.